The 18 T cell receptor beta chains below come from one sample, sequenced in a study of control samples from healthy donors and cancer patients (TCRdb year 2020). Library construction relied on the immunoSEQ multiplex PCR assay. Here the immuneACCESS table is served through TCRdb, limited to in-frame sequences with V and J called. Missing clones are a known gap in these copies; in checked studies unresolved V genes cover under half, and the rest lacks a known reason. Within this sample are around 130,000 clones, with just under 90% of them counted one time only. The ten largest account for 9.5% to 13% of the sample. Sequencing used blood. These receptors all stem from a man in his thirties or forties in good health.

V usage is TRBV6-5 and J usage is TRBJ1-3; TRBD1 matches at 7 bases. The J segment lost 0 bases and the V segment lost 8 bases, leaving 7 bases of the junction unmatched. CDR1 MNHEY and CDR2 SVGAGI come from the germline V gene. This CDR3 contains 15 residues. The CDR3, as DNA: TGTGCCAGCCGGGACAGTTCGGGCTCTGGAAACACCATATATTTT. Its translation is CASRDSSGSGNTIYF.

The V gene is TRBV5-1, the J gene TRBJ1-1; D perhaps matches TRBD1 (5 bases). The CDR3 is made up of 14 amino acids. Germline lookup yields CDR1 SGHRS and CDR2 YFSETQ. The V end was cut by 0 bases, the J end by 10 bases, with 16 bases between. The CDR3 sequence is CASSLGQMGVGAFF. The CDR3 DNA follows: TGCGCCAGCAGCTTGGGGCAAATGGGGGTAGGAGCTTTCTTT.

This clone showed up just a few times. The chain couples TRBV24-1 to TRBJ2-1, with 10 bases identical to TRBD1. This CDR3 has 17 residues. Germline-derived CDR1 and CDR2 are KGHDR and SFDVKD. The V segment lost 6 bases and the J segment 8 bases; nucleotides outside the gene matches: 15. CDR3 region: CATSQPFGTGDRDEQFF. In DNA form, the CDR3 reads TGTGCCACCAGTCAGCCTTTCGGGACAGGGGATCGGGATGAGCAGTTCTTC.

CDR3 DNA: TGTGCCAGCAGCTTGCAACACAACACTGAAGCTTTCTTT. This translates into CASSLQHNTEAFF. V is TRBV5-8 and J is TRBJ1-1, with D unresolved. The V gene's germline CDR1 is SGHTS and CDR2 YDEGEE. Trimming removed 1 base from V and 2 bases from J, with 6 bases in between. The CDR3 length is 13 residues.

Here the CDR3 reads CASSLDRVGYGYTF. The CDR3 bases are TGTGCCAGCAGCCTGGACCGGGTTGGCTATGGCTACACCTTC. The chain combines TRBV7-3 with TRBJ1-2, with no clear D. CDR3 length: 14 amino acids. V was cut by 5 bases and J by 4 bases, with 14 bases left in between. Germline assignment: CDR1 SGHTA and CDR2 FQGTGA. Full variable domain (rest looked up from reference TRBV7-3 and TRBJ1-2): GAGVSQTPSNKVTEKGKYVELRCDPISGHTALYWYRQSLGQGPEFLIYFQGTGAADDSGLPNDRFFAVRPEGSVSTLKIQRTERGDSAVYLCASSLDRVGYGYTFGSGTRLTVV.

The chain has TRBV10-3 and TRBJ2-1, with D unclear. CDR3 length: 14 residues. Trimming left V 3 bases short and J 8 bases short, with 14 bases between. In germline, CDR1 is ENHRY, CDR2 SYGVKD. CDR3 sequence reads: CAISDGGGRDEQFF. As DNA, the CDR3 is TGTGCCATCAGTGATGGCGGCGGAAGGGATGAGCAGTTCTTC.

The gene calls are TRBV27 and TRBJ2-5, with TRBD1 matching 10 bases. The V segment lost 4 bases and the J segment 5 bases; nucleotides outside the gene matches: 4. This CDR3 contains 14 residues. Germline V gene sequence: CDR1 MNHEY, CDR2 SMNVEV (reference sequence). The CDR3 nucleotides are TGTGCCAGCAGTTCGGGACAGGGGAGGGAGACCCAGTACTTC. As protein: CASSSGQGRETQYF.

CDR3 coding DNA: TGTGCCAGCCAAAGACAGGGGGCCGGTCAGCCCCAGCATTTT. Encoded protein: CASQRQGAGQPQHF. The rearrangement links TRBV19 to TRBJ1-5, with 10 bases matching TRBD1. CDR3 length equals 14 residues. CDR1 and CDR2 (germline): LNHDA, SQIVND (reference sequence). V shed 9 bases and J 6 bases; nucleotides not matched to a gene: 8.

The chain joins TRBV25-1 to TRBJ1-1, with D unresolved. The CDR3 covers 16 residues. Germline assignment: CDR1 MGHDK and CDR2 SYGVNS. V was shortened by 7 bases and J by 1 base, with 19 bases between the two germline ends. The CDR3: CASIPPAAPGNTEAFF. CDR3 DNA: TGTGCCAGCATCCCCCCTGCGGCCCCCGGGAACACTGAAGCTTTCTTT.

The V gene is TRBV2, the J gene TRBJ1-2; TRBD1 aligns across 9 bases. The CDR3 contains 15 residues. Germline trimming cut 1 base from V and 7 bases from J; bases unmatched to any gene: 7. Per the germline V gene, CDR1 is SNHLY and CDR2 is FYNNEI. The CDR3 region is CASSEEGQGLAGYTF. DNA of the CDR3: TGTGCCAGCAGTGAAGAGGGACAGGGACTTGCTGGCTACACCTTC.

In its sample, this clone was seen a few times. The chain uses TRBV5-4 and TRBJ1-5; 9 positions agree with TRBD1. Losses at the gene ends were 0 bases for V and 16 bases for J; bases not matched to a gene: 5. This CDR3 spans 12 amino acids. Germline V gene sequence: CDR1 SGHNT, CDR2 YYREEE (reference sequence). This CDR3 is CASSLDRGRVHF. Written as DNA, the CDR3 is TGTGCCAGCAGCTTGGACAGGGGGCGGGTTCATTTT.

The genes are TRBV6-1 and TRBJ2-7; D gene ambiguous. CDR3 length: 13 residues. Germline V gives CDR1 MNHNS, CDR2 SASEGT. V lost 3 bases to trimming and J lost 1 base, with 7 bases between them. In DNA form, the CDR3 reads TGTGCCAGCAGTGATGGGCAGTCCTACGAGCAGTACGTC. Amino acid sequence: CASSDGQSYEQYV.

J is TRBJ1-6 and V is TRBV5-1; D gene unclear. Germline V CDR1 and CDR2: SGHRS, YFSETQ. Deletions cut 0 bases from V and 0 bases from J, with 13 bases between. CDR3 length: 18 residues. The CDR3 sequence is CASSLGSYEDSYNSPLHF. DNA of the CDR3: TGCGCCAGCAGCTTGGGAAGCTATGAGGACTCCTATAATTCACCCCTCCACTTT.

V usage is TRBV27 and J usage is TRBJ1-3; D perhaps matches TRBD1 (6 bases). The CDR3 loop spans 17 amino acids. Between the trimmed V and J ends, which lost 6 bases and 0 bases, there was a span of 18 bases. Germline V lookup: CDR1 MNHEY, CDR2 SMNVEV (reference sequence). CDR3 bases: TGTGCCAGCAGCCCCTTGGGAGGGGGGTTCTCTGGAAACACCATATATTTT. Amino acids: CASSPLGGGFSGNTIYF.

V gene TRBV5-1 combines with J gene TRBJ1-3; TRBD1 agrees at 8 bases. Looked up from germline, CDR1 is SGHRS and CDR2 is YFSETQ. The ends lost 2 bases at V and 7 bases at J; junction bases unmatched: 5. The CDR3 is 14 amino acids. CDR3 nucleotide sequence: TGCGCCAGCAGCTTAGACAGGGGTAGTAACACCATATATTTT. Amino acids: CASSLDRGSNTIYF.

The rearrangement uses TRBV4-1 and TRBJ1-1, with a weak D call TRBD1 (5 bases). Germline-derived CDR1 and CDR2 are MGHRA and YSYEKL. This CDR3 is built from 18 residues. Trimming left V 5 bases short and J 1 base short, with 23 bases between. The CDR3 spells CASSITKMQRQKNTEAFF. Here the CDR3 DNA reads TGCGCCAGCAGCATAACAAAGATGCAGCGACAGAAGAACACTGAAGCTTTCTTT.

The J gene is TRBJ2-1, the V gene TRBV29-1; no clear D gene. The CDR3 length is 10 residues. CDR1 and CDR2 from the germline V gene are SQVTM and ANQGSEA. V lost 7 bases to trimming and J lost 13 bases, with 14 bases between them. CDR3 region: CSGYQGLQFF. The CDR3 DNA reads as TGCAGCGGATACCAAGGGTTACAGTTCTTC.

The rearrangement joins TRBV6-6 to TRBJ1-1; D not certain. The V end was cut by 5 bases, the J end by 0 bases, with 13 bases between. The CDR3 loop spans 15 amino acids. The V gene's germline CDR1 is MNHNY and CDR2 SVGAGI (reference sequence). This CDR3 is CASSQWEGMNTEAFF. DNA for the CDR3: TGTGCCAGCAGTCAATGGGAGGGCATGAACACTGAAGCTTTCTTT.